These T cell receptor beta chains were read from a single sample in a study of cytomegalovirus exposure and HLA in healthy donors. Only in-frame clones appear in the TCRdb table, and some are missing; sequencing was by immunoSEQ multiplex PCR. Of over 50,000 clones listed, 90% to 96% are singletons. Sequencing was done on a sample of PBMCs. The receptors come from a woman aged 18-29 years in good health and CMV-seronegative. Each CDR3 is given with its conserved first and last residue. D genes are given only for firm matches. Not all rows give a size; the values are once, few, many and, for expanded clones, a class.

TRBJ1-3,TRBV7-3,TRBD1,once,CASSSTGGSGNTIYF,TGTGCCAGCAGCTCCACAGGGGGCTCTGGAAACACCATATATTTT
TRBJ2-7,TRBV7-2,.,.,CASSLSGLARSYEQYF,TGTGCCAGCAGCTTAAGCGGCCTAGCGAGGTCCTACGAGCAGTACTTC
TRBJ1-5,TRBV28,.,once,CASSFRRSNQPQHF,TGTGCCAGCAGTTTCCGGAGGAGCAATCAGCCCCAGCATTTT
TRBJ1-2,TRBV4-3,TRBD1,.,CASSRDRGPANYGYTF,TGCGCCAGCAGCCGGGACAGGGGCCCCGCTAACTATGGCTACACCTTC
TRBJ1-2,TRBV27,TRBD1,.,CASSWGGQGVPSF,TGTGCCAGCAGTTGGGGGGGACAGGGGGTCCCGAGCTTC
TRBJ2-7,TRBV10-3,TRBD1,.,CAISEGLDRGVYEQYF,TGTGCCATCAGTGAGGGGTTGGACAGGGGTGTTTACGAGCAGTACTTC
TRBJ1-5,TRBV6-5,.,.,CASSSLTRGGNQPQHF,TGTGCCAGCAGTTCCCTAACACGGGGGGGCAATCAGCCCCAGCATTTT
TRBJ2-1,TRBV7-3,TRBD2,.,CASSRGGNEQFF,TGTGCCAGCAGCCGGGGGGGCAATGAGCAGTTCTTC
TRBJ1-2,TRBV14,TRBD1,.,CASSRDRANYGYTF,TGTGCCAGCAGTCGCGACAGGGCAAACTATGGCTACACCTTC
TRBJ2-3,TRBV7-3,TRBD2,.,CASSPRGAGGTDTQYF,TGTGCCAGCAGCCCCCGAGGGGCGGGGGGCACAGATACGCAGTATTTT
TRBJ2-1,TRBV5-1,TRBD1,.,CASSDGGQGYNEQFF,TGCGCCAGCAGCGATGGAGGACAGGGATACAATGAGCAGTTCTTC
TRBJ1-1,TRBV19,.,.,CASSTLTGNTEAFF,TGTGCCAGTAGTACCCTGACAGGGAACACTGAAGCTTTCTTT
TRBJ1-5,TRBV7-9,TRBD1,.,CASSLGGQANQPQHF,TGTGCCAGCAGCTTAGGGGGACAGGCTAATCAGCCCCAGCATTTT
TRBJ2-5,TRBV2,.,.,CASSDVGRETQYF,TGTGCCAGCAGTGATGTAGGGAGAGAGACCCAGTACTTC
TRBJ2-7,TRBV28,TRBD1,.,CASSIGGQGADEQYF,TGTGCCAGCAGTATAGGGGGACAGGGGGCGGACGAGCAGTACTTC
TRBJ1-1,TRBV28,TRBD1,.,CASSLWRDSEAFF,TGTGCCAGCAGTTTATGGAGGGACAGTGAAGCTTTCTTT
TRBJ1-2,TRBV5-1,.,.,CASSSGPGGGYTF,TGCGCCAGCAGCTCCGGACCCGGGGGAGGCTACACCTTC
TRBJ1-1,TRBV19,.,.,CASSRVGPNTEAFF,TGTGCCAGTAGCCGGGTCGGCCCAAACACTGAAGCTTTCTTT
TRBJ1-3,TRBV18,TRBD1,.,CASSQGTASSGNTIYF,TGTGCCAGCTCACAGGGGACAGCCAGCTCTGGAAACACCATATATTTT
TRBJ2-6,TRBV11-2,TRBD2,once,CASSQPSGGRPRGANVLTF,TGTGCCAGCAGCCAACCTAGCGGGGGGCGCCCTAGAGGGGCCAACGTCCTGACTTTC
TRBJ2-3,TRBV7-9,.,.,CASSHSGPTDTQYF,TGTGCCAGCAGCCACAGCGGTCCCACAGATACGCAGTATTTT
TRBJ1-2,TRBV9,TRBD1,few,CASSVAIGQGEGYTF,TGTGCCAGCAGCGTAGCGATCGGACAGGGAGAGGGCTACACCTTC
TRBJ1-5,TRBV7-3,.,.,CATAGGDNSNQPQHF,TGTGCCACCGCGGGGGGGGACAATAGCAATCAGCCCCAGCATTTT
TRBJ1-2,TRBV4-2,.,.,CASSQGSGHYGYTF,TGTGCCAGCAGCCAAGGGTCAGGGCACTATGGCTACACCTTC
TRBJ2-2,TRBV29-1,TRBD1,.,CSGKQGAGDTGELFF,TGCAGCGGTAAACAGGGGGCGGGTGACACCGGGGAGCTGTTTTTT
TRBJ2-3,TRBV4-3,.,.,CASSPRGIGTTDTQYF,TGCGCCAGCAGCCCACGGGGGATAGGGACCACAGATACGCAGTATTTT
TRBJ2-7,TRBV18,TRBD2,.,CASSPRAGTKGEQYF,TGTGCCAGCTCACCACGGGCAGGGACTAAGGGCGAGCAGTACTTC
TRBJ1-2,TRBV10-3,TRBD1,.,CAIRPHRDRDYGYTF,TGTGCCATCAGGCCACACCGGGACAGGGATTATGGCTACACCTTC
TRBJ2-3,TRBV9,TRBD1,.,CASSVRQGVPDTQYF,TGTGCCAGCAGCGTCCGGCAGGGGGTACCAGATACGCAGTATTTT
TRBJ1-1,TRBV7-9,.,.,CASSPPGGKGRGTEAFF,TGTGCCAGCAGCCCTCCGGGAGGGAAGGGAAGGGGAACTGAAGCTTTCTTT
TRBJ2-3,TRBV29-1,TRBD2,.,CSTTSGNTDTQYF,TGCAGCACCACTAGCGGGAACACAGATACGCAGTATTTT
TRBJ1-5,TRBV19,TRBD1,.,CASSTKTGSGQPQHF,TGTGCCAGTAGTACCAAGACAGGGAGTGGGCAGCCCCAGCATTTT
TRBJ2-3,TRBV30,.,.,CAWSVGGGLLSTDTQYF,TGTGCCTGGAGTGTTGGGGGGGGCCTCCTTAGCACAGATACGCAGTATTTT
TRBJ1-1,TRBV11-3,.,.,CASSLDRGEAFF,TGTGCCAGCAGCTTAGATCGCGGCGAAGCTTTCTTT
TRBJ2-1,TRBV20-1,.,.,CSASANNEQFF,TGCAGTGCTAGTGCTAACAATGAGCAGTTCTTC
TRBJ2-1,TRBV18,TRBD1,once,CASSPRGQGAGEQFF,TGTGCCAGCTCACCCAGGGGACAGGGGGCAGGGGAGCAGTTCTTC
TRBJ1-2,TRBV18,TRBD1,.,CASSPRDSNYGYTF,TGTGCCAGCTCACCGCGGGACAGCAACTATGGCTACACCTTC
TRBJ2-1,TRBV6-4,TRBD2,few,CASSAASGPNEQFF,TGTGCCAGCAGTGCGGCTAGCGGTCCCAATGAGCAGTTCTTC
TRBJ2-1,TRBV11-2,TRBD2,.,CASSWSGSYNEQFF,TGTGCCAGCAGCTGGAGCGGGAGCTACAATGAGCAGTTCTTC
TRBJ2-1,TRBV6-4,TRBD2,few,CASSDEGLAGPLNEQFF,TGTGCCAGCAGTGACGAGGGACTAGCGGGACCCCTCAATGAGCAGTTCTTC
TRBJ1-2,TRBV7-2,TRBD1,.,CASSPGTVYGYTF,TGTGCCAGCAGCCCCGGGACAGTCTATGGCTACACCTTC
TRBJ2-1,TRBV20-1,.,.,CSGRGLGQFF,TGCAGCGGGCGCGGACTGGGGCAGTTCTTC
TRBJ2-5,TRBV6-1,.,.,CASTPRAKETQYF,TGTGCCAGCACCCCCCGAGCCAAAGAGACCCAGTACTTC
TRBJ2-1,TRBV5-8,TRBD2,.,CASSGGLAPYNEQFF,TGTGCCAGCAGCGGGGGACTAGCGCCCTACAATGAGCAGTTCTTC